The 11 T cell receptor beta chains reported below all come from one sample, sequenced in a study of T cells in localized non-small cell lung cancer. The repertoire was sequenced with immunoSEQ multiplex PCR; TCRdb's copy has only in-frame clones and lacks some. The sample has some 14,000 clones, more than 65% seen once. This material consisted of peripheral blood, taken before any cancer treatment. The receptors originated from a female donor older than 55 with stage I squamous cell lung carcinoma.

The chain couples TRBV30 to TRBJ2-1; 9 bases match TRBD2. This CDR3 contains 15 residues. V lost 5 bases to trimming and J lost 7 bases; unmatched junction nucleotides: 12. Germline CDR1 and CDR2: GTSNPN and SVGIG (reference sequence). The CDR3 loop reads CAWSTSGPRGNEQFF. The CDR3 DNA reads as TGTGCCTGGTCTACTAGCGGGCCCCGCGGAAATGAGCAGTTCTTC. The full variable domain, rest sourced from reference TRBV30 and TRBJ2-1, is SQTIHQWPATLVQPVGSPLSLECTVEGTSNPNLYWYRQAAGRGLQLLFYSVGIGQISSEVPQNLSASRPQDRQFILSSKKLLLSDSGFYLCAWSTSGPRGNEQFFGPGTRLTVL.

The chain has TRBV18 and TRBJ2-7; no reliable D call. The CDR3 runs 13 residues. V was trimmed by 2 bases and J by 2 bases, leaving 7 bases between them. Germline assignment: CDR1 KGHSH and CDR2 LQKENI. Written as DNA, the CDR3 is TGTGCCAGCTCACCATCTTTCGCCTACGAGCAGTACTTC. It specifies CASSPSFAYEQYF.

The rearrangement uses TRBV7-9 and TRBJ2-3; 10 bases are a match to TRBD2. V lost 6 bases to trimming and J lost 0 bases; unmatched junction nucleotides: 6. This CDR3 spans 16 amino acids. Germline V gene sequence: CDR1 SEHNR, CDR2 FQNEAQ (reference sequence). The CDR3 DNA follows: TGTGCCAGCAGTCCAATAGCGGGGGGTAGCACAGATACGCAGTATTTT. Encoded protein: CASSPIAGGSTDTQYF.

Here the CDR3 reads CAISESGPGNQPQHF. CDR3 bases: TGTGCCATCAGTGAGTCGGGGCCTGGCAATCAGCCCCAGCATTTT. This chain links TRBV10-3 with TRBJ1-5, with a possible D match to TRBD1 (5 bases). V was pared by 0 bases and J by 2 bases, with 8 bases between. This CDR3 is built from 15 residues. Germline-derived CDR1 and CDR2 are ENHRY and SYGVKD.

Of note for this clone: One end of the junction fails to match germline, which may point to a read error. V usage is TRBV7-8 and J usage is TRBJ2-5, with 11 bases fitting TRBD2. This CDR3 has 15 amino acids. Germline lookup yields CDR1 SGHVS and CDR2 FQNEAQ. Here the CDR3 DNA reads TGTGCCAGCAGCCATAGCGGGGGGGACGGCGAGATCCAGTACTTC. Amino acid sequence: CASSHSGGDGEIQYF.

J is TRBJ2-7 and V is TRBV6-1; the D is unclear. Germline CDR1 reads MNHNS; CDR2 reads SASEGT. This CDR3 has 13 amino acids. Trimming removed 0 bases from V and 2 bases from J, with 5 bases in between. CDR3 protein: CASSEASTYEQYF. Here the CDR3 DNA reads TGTGCCAGCAGTGAAGCGTCCACCTACGAGCAGTACTTC.

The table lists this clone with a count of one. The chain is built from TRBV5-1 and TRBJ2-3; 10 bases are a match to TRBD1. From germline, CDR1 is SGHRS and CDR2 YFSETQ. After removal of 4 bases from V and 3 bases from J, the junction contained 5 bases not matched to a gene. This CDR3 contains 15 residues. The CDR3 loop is CASSGQGQGTDTQYF. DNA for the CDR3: TGCGCCAGCAGCGGCCAGGGACAGGGGACAGATACGCAGTATTTT.

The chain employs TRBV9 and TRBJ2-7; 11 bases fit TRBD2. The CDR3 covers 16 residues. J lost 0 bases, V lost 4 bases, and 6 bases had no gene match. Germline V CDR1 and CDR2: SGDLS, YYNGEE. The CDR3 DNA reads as TGTGCCAGCAGCCTCAGTAGCGGGGGGGGCTCCTACGAGCAGTACTTC. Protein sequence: CASSLSSGGGSYEQYF.

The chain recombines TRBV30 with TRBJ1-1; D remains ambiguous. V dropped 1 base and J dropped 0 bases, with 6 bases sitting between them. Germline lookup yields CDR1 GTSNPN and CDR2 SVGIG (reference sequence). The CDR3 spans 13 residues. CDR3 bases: TGTGCCTGGAGTGGGCAGTTGAACACTGAAGCTTTCTTT. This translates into CAWSGQLNTEAFF.

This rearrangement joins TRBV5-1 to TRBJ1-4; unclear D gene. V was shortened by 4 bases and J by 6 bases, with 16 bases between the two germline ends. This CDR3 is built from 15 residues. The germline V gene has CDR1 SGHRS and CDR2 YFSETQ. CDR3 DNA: TGCGCCAGCAGCCCCGGAGGCAGGAGGGATGAAAAACTGTTTTTT. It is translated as CASSPGGRRDEKLFF.

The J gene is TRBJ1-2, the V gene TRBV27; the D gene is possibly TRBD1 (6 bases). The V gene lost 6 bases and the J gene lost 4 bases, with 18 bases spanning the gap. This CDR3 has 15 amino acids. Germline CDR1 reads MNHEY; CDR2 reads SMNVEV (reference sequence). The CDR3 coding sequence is TGTGCCAGCAGCCCCACCGGGGGCCTTACCTATGGCTACACCTTC. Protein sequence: CASSPTGGLTYGYTF.